A selection of T cell receptor beta chains follows, all from one sample in a study of T cell changes during pregnancy in multiple sclerosis. The table came from immunoSEQ multiplex PCR; TCRdb's copy has only in-frame clones and leaves some out. The repertoire holds 66,000 or so clones, with 85% to 90% as singletons. The sequencing here drew on peripheral blood, taken in the first trimester of pregnancy. The receptor source for this set is a female donor in good health, enrolled as a control in a pregnancy study. Both conserved end residues are part of each CDR3. The D gene is left open where the match is weak. Where a row states a size, it is once, few, many or the class of an expanded clone; other rows omit it.

j_gene	d_gene	abundance	v_gene	CDR3aa	CDR3nt
TRBJ1-5	TRBD1	once	TRBV7-9	CASRGNGQGNQPQHF	TGTGCCAGCAGGGGAAACGGACAGGGCAATCAGCCCCAGCATTTT
TRBJ2-3	.	.	TRBV5-4	CASSLEALQSGDTQYF	TGTGCCAGCAGCTTGGAGGCCCTACAATCAGGCGATACGCAGTATTTT
TRBJ1-3	TRBD1	.	TRBV6-1	CASRLRTGNTIYF	TGTGCCAGCAGACTGAGGACAGGGAACACCATATATTTT
TRBJ2-6	.	.	TRBV10-1	CASSLGAKGGANVLTF	TGCGCCAGCAGTCTGGGGGCGAAGGGTGGGGCCAACGTCCTGACTTTC
TRBJ1-2	TRBD1	.	TRBV4-1	CASSPTGLMGGYTF	TGCGCCAGCAGCCCGACAGGGTTAATGGGCGGCTACACCTTC
TRBJ1-1	.	.	TRBV4-3	CASSQENAGFNTEAFF	TGCGCCAGCAGCCAAGAAAATGCAGGGTTTAACACTGAAGCTTTCTTT
TRBJ2-5	.	.	TRBV27	CASSIRREETQYF	TGTGCCAGCAGTATCCGCAGGGAAGAGACCCAGTACTTC
TRBJ1-6	TRBD1	few	TRBV19	CASSMDRGPSPLHF	TGTGCCAGTAGTATGGACAGGGGGCCTTCACCCCTCCACTTT
TRBJ2-2	.	.	TRBV7-2	CATTQGRNTGELFF	TGTGCCACCACCCAGGGGCGGAACACCGGGGAGCTGTTTTTT
TRBJ2-1	.	.	TRBV5-1	CASSLEIHRSSSYNEQFF	TGCGCCAGCAGCCTAGAAATTCACCGATCGAGCTCCTACAATGAGCAGTTCTTC
TRBJ1-2	TRBD1	.	TRBV30	CAWSVQGGYGYTF	TGTGCCTGGAGTGTTCAGGGGGGCTATGGCTACACCTTC
TRBJ1-2	TRBD1	once	TRBV12-5	CASGQLTGSFSYGYTF	TGTGCTAGTGGTCAACTGACAGGGTCGTTCAGCTATGGCTACACCTTC